These 27 T cell receptor beta chains were sequenced from one sample in a study of OX40 agonist ivuxolimab in advanced cancers. Profiled with immunoSEQ multiplex PCR; TCRdb holds only in-frame clones, not every one. Here the sample spans more than 15,000 clones, 87% being singletons. The input for sequencing was CD4+ or CD8+ T cells sorted from blood, taken in a trial of the OX40 agonist ivuxolimab. The source of these receptors is an adult with an advanced solid tumor such as melanoma, head and neck, liver or kidney cancer.

V gene TRBV9 combines with J gene TRBJ1-5; D is unclear. There are 13 residues in the CDR3. Germline V lookup: CDR1 SGDLS, CDR2 YYNGEE. Trimming took 2 bases from V and 4 from J, leaving 7 bases between them. The CDR3 DNA is TGTGCCAGCAGCGTTATGGAGAATCAGCCCCAGCATTTT. Protein: CASSVMENQPQHF.

The chain couples TRBV2 to TRBJ2-3; TRBD2 agrees at 8 bases. The V and J ends lost 4 bases and 3 bases, in that order; junction bases with no gene match: 6. There are 15 residues in the CDR3. Germline assignment: CDR1 SNHLY and CDR2 FYNNEI. The CDR3 protein is CASSGPGLVTDTQYF. CDR3 bases: TGTGCCAGCAGTGGGCCGGGACTAGTTACAGATACGCAGTATTTT.

The chain couples TRBV5-4 to TRBJ1-1; D unclear. CDR3 size: 12 residues. V gave up 4 bases and J gave up 1 base, with 5 bases separating them. Germline CDR1 reads SGHNT; CDR2 reads YYREEE (reference sequence). CDR3 region: CASSPGNTEAFF. As DNA, the CDR3 is TGTGCCAGCAGCCCCGGGAACACTGAAGCTTTCTTT.

This chain joins TRBV6-1 and TRBJ2-1; TRBD2 is a possible D gene (5 bases). The V end lost 1 base, the J end lost 5 bases, and 18 bases lay between the germline ends. The CDR3 sequence is 17 residues long. Germline V CDR1 and CDR2: MNHNS, SASEGT. The CDR3 coding sequence is TGTGCCAGCAGTGAAGAACCCCCAACGGGATGGGACAATGAGCAGTTCTTC. Encoded protein: CASSEEPPTGWDNEQFF.

V is TRBV6-5 and J is TRBJ1-4, with no clear D. Per germline, CDR1 MNHEY and CDR2 SVGAGI. The germline V and J ends were trimmed by 5 bases and 1 base, with 11 bases remaining between them. This CDR3 region has 15 residues. CDR3 DNA: TGTGCCAGCAGTCGGAGACCGGGAACTAATGAAAAACTGTTTTTT. It translates to CASSRRPGTNEKLFF.

The chain employs TRBV9 and TRBJ2-3; D remains unclear. Deletions cut 4 bases from V and 1 base from J, with 7 bases between. Germline V gene data show CDR1 as SGDLS and CDR2 as YYNGEE. The CDR3 totals 13 residues. CDR3 coding DNA: TGTGCCAGCAGCCTAGTTCGCACAGATACGCAGTATTTT. It specifies CASSLVRTDTQYF.

CDR3 amino acids: CASSQSGQPQHF. In DNA form, the CDR3 reads TGTGCCAGCAGTCAGAGTGGACAGCCCCAGCATTTT. This chain joins TRBV28 and TRBJ1-5; unclear D gene. CDR3 size: 12 residues. Trimming removed 5 bases at V and 7 bases at J, with 9 bases between. The germline V gene has CDR1 MDHEN and CDR2 SYDVKM. Supplemented by reference TRBV28 and TRBJ1-5, the full variable domain reads DVKVTQSSRYLVKRTGEKVFLECVQDMDHENMFWYRQDPGLGLRLIYFSYDVKMKEKGDIPEGYSVSREKKERFSLILESASTNQTSMYLCASSQSGQPQHFGDGTRLSIL.

This clone was detected only a few times. The chain employs TRBV4-1 and TRBJ1-5; D gene uncertain. V gave up 1 base and J gave up 0 bases, with 10 bases separating them. This CDR3 spans 16 amino acids. The germline gives CDR1 MGHRA, CDR2 YSYEKL. In nucleotides, the CDR3 is TGCGCCAGCAGCCAAGCAAACGAGTATAGCAATCAGCCCCAGCATTTT. Residues: CASSQANEYSNQPQHF.

This clone was observed a handful of times. The rearrangement links TRBV27 to TRBJ1-2; no reliable D call. Trimming removed 0 bases at V and 1 base at J, with 6 bases between. Germline loops: CDR1 MNHEY, CDR2 SMNVEV (reference sequence). This CDR3 has 14 amino acids. The CDR3 DNA is TGTGCCAGCAGTTTATCGGTCAGTAACTATGGCTACACCTTC. Translation gives CASSLSVSNYGYTF.

The chain uses TRBV7-9 and TRBJ2-7; 9 nucleotides line up with TRBD1. The V and J ends lost 1 base and 5 bases, in that order; junction bases with no gene match: 3. The CDR3 length is 14 residues. Germline V gives CDR1 SEHNR, CDR2 FQNEAQ (reference sequence). The CDR3 sequence: CASSLEGTGNEQYF. CDR3 DNA: TGTGCCAGCAGCTTAGAGGGGACAGGGAACGAGCAGTACTTC.

This clone was found a few times. V usage is TRBV30 and J usage is TRBJ1-1; TRBD1 might be the D (5 bases). The CDR3 length is 14 residues. V lost 3 bases to trimming and J lost 0 bases, with 11 bases between them. Looked up from germline, CDR1 is GTSNPN and CDR2 is SVGIG (reference sequence). The CDR3 protein is CAWRSRGVNTEAFF. In nucleotides, the CDR3 is TGTGCCTGGAGATCAAGGGGCGTGAACACTGAAGCTTTCTTT.

This clone was observed once. V is TRBV5-1 and J is TRBJ2-7; D is possibly TRBD2 (5 bases). The CDR3 runs 13 residues. Germline V gene sequence: CDR1 SGHRS, CDR2 YFSETQ. V lost 2 bases and J lost 6, with 12 bases in between. CDR3 amino acids: CASSFSVEAEQYF. Written as DNA, the CDR3 is TGCGCCAGCAGCTTTTCTGTGGAGGCCGAGCAGTACTTC.

In DNA, the CDR3 is TGTGCCAGTAGTAATTGGGACCTCTACAATGAGCAGTTCTTC. Translating it yields CASSNWDLYNEQFF. The genes are TRBV19 and TRBJ2-1, with D perhaps given as TRBD1 or TRBD2 (5 bases each). The CDR3 consists of 14 residues. V lost 4 bases and J lost 3, with 10 bases in between. Germline CDR1 and CDR2: LNHDA and SQIVND (reference sequence).

This sequence joins TRBV4-1 and TRBJ1-6, with TRBD1 as a possible D gene (5 bases). The CDR3 consists of 16 residues. Germline loops: CDR1 MGHRA, CDR2 YSYEKL. The V end was cut by 1 base, the J end by 2 bases, with 9 bases between. The CDR3 DNA is TGCGCCAGCAGCCAAGCAGGGACCCCCTATAATTCACCCCTCCACTTT. Its protein product is CASSQAGTPYNSPLHF.

Of note for this clone: The germline gene is not matched at one end of the junction; a read error may be the cause. This chain links TRBV7-9 with TRBJ1-3, with 8 nucleotides matching TRBD1. This CDR3 spans 14 amino acids. CDR1 and CDR2 (germline): SEHNR, FQNEAQ (reference sequence). In DNA, the CDR3 is TGTGCCGGCAGCCTCACAGGGGGAACGAACACCATATATTTT. It translates to CAGSLTGGTNTIYF.

This chain uses TRBV29-1 with TRBJ2-3; TRBD1 agrees at 10 bases. V shed 7 bases, J shed 4 bases, and the junction held 2 bases outside the gene matches. The CDR3 extends over 12 amino acids. Germline loops: CDR1 SQVTM, CDR2 ANQGSEA. The CDR3 loop is CSGGTGADTQYF. CDR3 DNA: TGCAGCGGTGGGACAGGGGCAGATACGCAGTATTTT.

This rearrangement joins TRBV7-7 to TRBJ2-1; TRBD1 agrees at 10 bases. This CDR3 is built from 13 residues. V was pared by 5 bases and J by 8 bases, with 3 bases of the junction left unmatched. Germline-derived CDR1 and CDR2 are SSHAT and FNYEAQ (reference sequence). The CDR3 protein is CASSRQGAYEQFF. CDR3 nucleotides: TGTGCCAGCAGCAGACAGGGGGCTTATGAGCAGTTCTTC.

The rearrangement joins TRBV4-1 to TRBJ1-1, with D tentatively TRBD1 (6 bases). The V gene's germline CDR1 is MGHRA and CDR2 YSYEKL. V gave up 0 bases and J gave up 3 bases, with 8 bases separating them. The CDR3 sequence is 14 residues long. CDR3 loop: CASSQDRGYTEAFF. CDR3 nucleotides: TGCGCCAGCAGCCAAGATAGGGGGTACACTGAAGCTTTCTTT.

The chain is built from TRBV12-5 and TRBJ2-5; perhaps TRBD2 as D (6 bases). The germline V gene has CDR1 LGHNT and CDR2 FRNRAP. The V gene lost 0 bases and the J gene lost 1 base, with 15 bases spanning the gap. This CDR3 region has 17 residues. CDR3 coding DNA: TGTGCTAGTGGTTTGGTAAGGAAGGAGGGAATCCAAGAGACCCAGTACTTC. It encodes CASGLVRKEGIQETQYF.

The genes are TRBV9 and TRBJ1-2, with 9 positions matching TRBD1. CDR3 length: 15 amino acids. V lost 4 bases and J lost 6; bases outside the gene matches: 10. CDR1 and CDR2 from the germline V gene are SGDLS and YYNGEE. Written as DNA, the CDR3 is TGTGCCAGCAGCTCTGAACAGGGGGCCTACGATGGCTACACCTTC. Amino acids: CASSSEQGAYDGYTF.

The gene calls are TRBV13 and TRBJ1-2; D is possibly TRBD1 (5 bases). Germline V CDR1 and CDR2: PRHDT, FYEKMQ (reference sequence). Trimming took off 5 bases at V and 14 bases at J, with 21 bases between the two ends. CDR3 size: 13 residues. The CDR3 protein is CASSDPFTGEGTF. CDR3 bases: TGTGCCAGCAGCGACCCCTTCACAGGTGAAGGAACCTTC.

The rearrangement joins TRBV9 to TRBJ2-2; TRBD1 agrees at 10 bases. V lost 4 bases and J lost 3; bases outside the gene matches: 6. CDR1 and CDR2 from the germline V gene are SGDLS and YYNGEE. The CDR3 loop spans 16 amino acids. The CDR3 DNA follows: TGTGCCAGCAGCATCGACAGGGGGCGACACACCGGGGAGCTGTTTTTT. It translates to CASSIDRGRHTGELFF.

The V and J genes are TRBV19 and TRBJ1-6; D not certain. V was cut by 7 bases and J by 0 bases, with 16 bases left in between. CDR1 LNHDA and CDR2 SQIVND come from the germline V gene (reference sequence). This CDR3 contains 17 residues. The CDR3 nucleotides are TGTGCCAGTAATAACAGTCAACTCAGCTCCTATAATTCACCCCTCCACTTT. Translated, it gives CASNNSQLSSYNSPLHF.

The table lists this clone with a count of one. V gene TRBV30 combines with J gene TRBJ2-7; 7 bases are a match to TRBD1. Trimming at V came to 3 bases and at J to 5 bases, leaving 4 bases not matched to a gene. There are 12 residues in the CDR3. Germline values: CDR1 GTSNPN, CDR2 SVGIG (reference sequence). The CDR3 DNA reads TGTGCCTGGAGCGGGGACAGTGACGAGCAGTACTTC. Translated, it gives CAWSGDSDEQYF.

The rearrangement links TRBV27 to TRBJ2-7; 9 nucleotides align to TRBD1. The CDR3 has 15 residues. Trimming took 3 bases from V and 7 from J; bases not matched to a gene: 10. From germline, CDR1 is MNHEY and CDR2 SMNVEV (reference sequence). The CDR3 DNA follows: TGTGCCAGCAGTTTGTCGGGACAGGGAATTGGGGAGCAGTACTTC. This codes for CASSLSGQGIGEQYF.

This clone was counted once. The chain joins TRBV9 to TRBJ1-2, with a possible D match to TRBD1 (5 bases). The V gene lost 4 bases and the J gene lost 14 bases, with 21 bases spanning the gap. Germline lookup yields CDR1 SGDLS and CDR2 YYNGEE. The CDR3 is made up of 13 amino acids. CDR3 sequence (DNA): TGTGCCAGCAGCCCTGGTGGCGGTCCCAGGGTAACCTTC. The encoded protein is CASSPGGGPRVTF.

V usage is TRBV29-1 and J usage is TRBJ2-7; D not resolved. Germline CDR1 SQVTM, CDR2 ANQGSEA. The CDR3 is 11 residues long. V lost 6 bases to trimming and J lost 3 bases, with 9 bases between them. The DNA for the CDR3 is TGCAGCGTCCCCGGCAGCTACGAGCAGTACTTC. Translating gives CSVPGSYEQYF.